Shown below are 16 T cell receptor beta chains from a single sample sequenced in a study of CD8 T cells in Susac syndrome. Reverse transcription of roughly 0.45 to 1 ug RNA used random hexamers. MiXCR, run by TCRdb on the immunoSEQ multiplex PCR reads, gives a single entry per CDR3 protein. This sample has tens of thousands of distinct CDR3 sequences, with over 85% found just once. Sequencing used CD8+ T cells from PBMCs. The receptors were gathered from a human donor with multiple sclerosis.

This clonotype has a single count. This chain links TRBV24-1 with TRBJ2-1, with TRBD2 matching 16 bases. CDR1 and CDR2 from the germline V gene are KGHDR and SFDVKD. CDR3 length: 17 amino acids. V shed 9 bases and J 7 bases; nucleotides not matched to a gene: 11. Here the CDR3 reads CATGTSGGAELRNEQFF. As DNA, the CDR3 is TGTGCCACCGGGACTAGCGGGGGGGCCGAACTACGGAATGAGCAGTTCTTC.

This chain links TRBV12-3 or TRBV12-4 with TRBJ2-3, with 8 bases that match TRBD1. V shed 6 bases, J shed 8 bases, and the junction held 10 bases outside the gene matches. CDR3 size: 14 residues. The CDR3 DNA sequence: TGTGCCAGCAGCCCCGGGACAGGTGATGGTACGCAGTATTTT. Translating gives CASSPGTGDGTQYF.

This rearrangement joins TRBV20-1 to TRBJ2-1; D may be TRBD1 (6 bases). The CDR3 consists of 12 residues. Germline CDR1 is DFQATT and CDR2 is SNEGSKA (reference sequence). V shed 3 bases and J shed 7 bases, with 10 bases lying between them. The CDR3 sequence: CSARDRENEQFF. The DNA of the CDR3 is TGCAGTGCTAGGGACAGAGAAAATGAGCAGTTCTTC.

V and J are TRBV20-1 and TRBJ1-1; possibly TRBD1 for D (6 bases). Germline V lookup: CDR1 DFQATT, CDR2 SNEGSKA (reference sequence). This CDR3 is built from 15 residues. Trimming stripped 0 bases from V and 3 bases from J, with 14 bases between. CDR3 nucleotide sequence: TGCAGTGCTAGAGACCCCGGAGGGGGGGACACTGAAGCTTTCTTT. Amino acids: CSARDPGGGDTEAFF.

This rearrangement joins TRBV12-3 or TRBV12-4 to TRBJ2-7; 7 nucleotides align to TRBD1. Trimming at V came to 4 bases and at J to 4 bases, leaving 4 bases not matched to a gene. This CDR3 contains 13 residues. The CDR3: CASSSGTEYEQYF. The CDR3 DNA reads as TGTGCCAGCAGTTCCGGGACAGAATACGAGCAGTACTTC.

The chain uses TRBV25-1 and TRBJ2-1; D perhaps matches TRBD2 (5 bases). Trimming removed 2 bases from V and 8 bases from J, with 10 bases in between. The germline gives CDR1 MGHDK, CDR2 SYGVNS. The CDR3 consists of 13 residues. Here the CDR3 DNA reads TGTGCCAGCAGTGAAGCTAGCCTGTATGAGCAGTTCTTC. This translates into CASSEASLYEQFF.

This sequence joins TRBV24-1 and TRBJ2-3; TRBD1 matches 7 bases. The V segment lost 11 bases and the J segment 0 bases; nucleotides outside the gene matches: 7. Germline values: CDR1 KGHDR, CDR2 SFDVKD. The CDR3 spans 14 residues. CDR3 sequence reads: CAIATGASTDTQYF. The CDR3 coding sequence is TGTGCCATCGCCACAGGGGCTAGCACAGATACGCAGTATTTT.

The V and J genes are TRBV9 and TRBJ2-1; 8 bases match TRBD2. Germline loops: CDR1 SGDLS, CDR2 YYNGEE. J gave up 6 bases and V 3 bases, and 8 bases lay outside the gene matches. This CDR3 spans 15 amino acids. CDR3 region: CASSEEGTSGNEQFF. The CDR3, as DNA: TGTGCCAGCAGCGAGGAGGGGACTAGTGGCAATGAGCAGTTCTTC.

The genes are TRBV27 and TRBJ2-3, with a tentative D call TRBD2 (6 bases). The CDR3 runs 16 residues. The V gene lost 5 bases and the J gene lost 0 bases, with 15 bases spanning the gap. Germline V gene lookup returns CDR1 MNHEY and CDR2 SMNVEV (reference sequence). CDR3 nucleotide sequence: TGTGCCAGCAGTCCCCTCGGGGGTGTTAGCACAGATACGCAGTATTTT. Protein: CASSPLGGVSTDTQYF.

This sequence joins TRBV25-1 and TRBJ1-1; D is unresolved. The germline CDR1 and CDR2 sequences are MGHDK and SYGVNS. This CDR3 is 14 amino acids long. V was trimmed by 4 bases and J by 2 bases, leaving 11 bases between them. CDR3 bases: TGTGCCAGCAGTGGTTGGGGAGATAACACTGAAGCTTTCTTT. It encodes CASSGWGDNTEAFF.

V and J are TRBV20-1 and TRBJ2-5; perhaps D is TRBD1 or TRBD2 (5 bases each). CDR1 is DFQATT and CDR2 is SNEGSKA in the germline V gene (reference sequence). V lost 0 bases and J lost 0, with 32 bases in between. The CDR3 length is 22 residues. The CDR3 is CSARDLWGSADSTDGHQETQYF. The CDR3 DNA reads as TGCAGTGCTAGAGATCTTTGGGGGTCGGCTGACAGCACGGACGGGCACCAAGAGACCCAGTACTTC.

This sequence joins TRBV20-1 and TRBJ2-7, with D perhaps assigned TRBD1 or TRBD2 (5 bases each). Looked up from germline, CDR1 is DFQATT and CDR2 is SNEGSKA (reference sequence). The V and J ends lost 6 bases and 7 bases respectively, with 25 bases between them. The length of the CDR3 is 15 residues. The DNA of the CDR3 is TGCAGTGCCCACGCGCCCGGGACCGGCATCGAGGAGCAGTACTTC. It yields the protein CSAHAPGTGIEEQYF.

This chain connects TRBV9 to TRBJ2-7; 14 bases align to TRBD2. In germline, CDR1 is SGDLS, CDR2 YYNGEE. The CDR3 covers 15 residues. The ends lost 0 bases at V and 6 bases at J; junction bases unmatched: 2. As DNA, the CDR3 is TGTGCCAGCAGCGTAGGAGGACTAGCGGGAGGCGAGCAGTACTTC. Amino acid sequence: CASSVGGLAGGEQYF.

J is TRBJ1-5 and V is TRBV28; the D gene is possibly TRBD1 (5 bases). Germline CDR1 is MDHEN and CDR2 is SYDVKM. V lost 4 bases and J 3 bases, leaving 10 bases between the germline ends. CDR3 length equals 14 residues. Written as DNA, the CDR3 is TGTGCCAGCAGTTGGGGGGAGGACAATCAGCCCCAGCATTTT. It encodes CASSWGEDNQPQHF. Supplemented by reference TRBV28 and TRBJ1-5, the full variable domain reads DVKVTQSSRYLVKRTGEKVFLECVQDMDHENMFWYRQDPGLGLRLIYFSYDVKMKEKGDIPEGYSVSREKKERFSLILESASTNQTSMYLCASSWGEDNQPQHFGDGTRLSIL.

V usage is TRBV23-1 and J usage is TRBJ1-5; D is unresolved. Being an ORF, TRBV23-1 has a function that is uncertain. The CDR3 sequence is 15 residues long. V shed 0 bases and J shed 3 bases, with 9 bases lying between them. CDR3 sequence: CASSQSKLFNQPQHF. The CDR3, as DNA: TGCGCCAGCAGTCAATCGAAGCTATTCAATCAGCCCCAGCATTTT.

The CDR3 nucleotides read TGTGCCACCAACGAGCGGGAGATGGATGAGCAGTTCTTC. Encoded protein: CATNEREMDEQFF. This chain uses TRBV15 with TRBJ2-1; 8 nucleotides agree with TRBD2. Unmatched junction bases numbered 7, after V lost 7 bases and J lost 8 bases. Germline assignment: CDR1 LNHNV and CDR2 YYDKDF (reference sequence). The CDR3 runs 13 residues.